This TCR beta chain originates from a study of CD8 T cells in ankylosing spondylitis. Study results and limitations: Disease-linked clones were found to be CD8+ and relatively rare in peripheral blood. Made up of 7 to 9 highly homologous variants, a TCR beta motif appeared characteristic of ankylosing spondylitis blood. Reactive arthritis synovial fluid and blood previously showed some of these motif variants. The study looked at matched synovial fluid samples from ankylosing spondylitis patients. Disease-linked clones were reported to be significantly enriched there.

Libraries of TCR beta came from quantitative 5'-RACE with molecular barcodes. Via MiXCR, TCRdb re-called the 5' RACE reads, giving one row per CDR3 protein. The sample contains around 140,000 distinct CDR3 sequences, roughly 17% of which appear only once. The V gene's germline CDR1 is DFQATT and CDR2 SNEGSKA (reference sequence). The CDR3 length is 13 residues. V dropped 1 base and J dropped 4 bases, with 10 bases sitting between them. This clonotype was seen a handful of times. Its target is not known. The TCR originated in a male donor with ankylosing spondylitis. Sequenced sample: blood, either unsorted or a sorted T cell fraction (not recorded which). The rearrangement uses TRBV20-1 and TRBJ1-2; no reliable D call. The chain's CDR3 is CSARVYSSYGYTF. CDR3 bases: TGCAGTGCTAGAGTTTACAGCTCCTATGGCTACACCTTC.